This is a list of T cell receptor beta chains from one sample in a study of shared clonotypes between healthy human individuals. Using immunoSEQ multiplex PCR, the repertoire was profiled, and TCRdb retains in-frame clones only, with some absent. The repertoire holds over a million clones, with around 76% as singletons. Source material: memory CD4+ T cells sorted from blood. The receptors originated from a man aged 18 to 30 in good health. The CDR3 runs from the conserved cysteine through the conserved F or W. D genes are given only for firm matches. Clone size, where shown, is once, few, many, or a class for clones that have expanded.

cdr3_nt	cdr3_aa	clone_size	d_call	v_call	j_call
TGTGCCAGCAACCGGGACAGAGGGAACACTGAAGCTTTCTTT	CASNRDRGNTEAFF	-	TRBD1	TRBV5-4	TRBJ1-1
TGTGCCAGTAGTATACAGGGGGACTATGGCTACACCTTC	CASSIQGDYGYTF	once	TRBD1	TRBV19	TRBJ1-2
TGTGCCAGTAGGTCCGAACTGGGAAGCAATCAGCCCCAGCATTTT	CASRSELGSNQPQHF	-	-	TRBV19	TRBJ1-5
TGTGCCAGCAGTGAAGGCGGCAGTCAAGAGACCCAGTACTTC	CASSEGGSQETQYF	-	-	TRBV6-5	TRBJ2-5
TGTGCCAGCAGCCTTCCGGGGTTAACGGCTAATGAAAAACTGTTTTTT	CASSLPGLTANEKLFF	once	-	TRBV28	TRBJ1-4
TGTGCCAGCAGCTTGGTGGCGTCGAGCTCCTACGAGCAGTACTTC	CASSLVASSSYEQYF	few	-	TRBV5-5	TRBJ2-7
TGTGCCAGCTCACCCCCTCCCGGGGGGGAGACCCAGTACTTC	CASSPPPGGETQYF	-	TRBD2	TRBV18	TRBJ2-5
TGTGCCAGCAGCGCATCCCCAGGGCCGATGAACACTGAAGCTTTCTTT	CASSASPGPMNTEAFF	few	-	TRBV9	TRBJ1-1
TGCGCCAGCAGCTTGACGCCTAGCGGGAGCAATGAGCAGTTCTTC	CASSLTPSGSNEQFF	once	TRBD2	TRBV5-1	TRBJ2-1
TGTGCCAGTAGAGGGACAGGGGGCGAGTCCTATGGCTACACCTTC	CASRGTGGESYGYTF	-	TRBD1	TRBV19	TRBJ1-2
TGTGCCAGCAGCTTAGCGGGAGGGCCGGTGAATGAGCAGTTCTTC	CASSLAGGPVNEQFF	many	TRBD2	TRBV5-4	TRBJ2-1
TGTGCCTGGAGTGTACGGCAGTCTAAAGGATCACCCCTCCACTTT	CAWSVRQSKGSPLHF	-	-	TRBV30	TRBJ1-6
TGTGCCAGCAGCGTTGGGACAGCCTCATATGAAGCTTTCTTT	CASSVGTASYEAFF	-	TRBD1	TRBV7-2	TRBJ1-1
TGCGCCAGCAGCTTACTAGTTGAGACAGATACGCAGTATTTT	CASSLLVETDTQYF	-	-	TRBV5-1	TRBJ2-3
TGTGCCAGTAGCCCTAGCGGCCGCACAGATACGCAGTATTTT	CASSPSGRTDTQYF	-	TRBD2	TRBV19	TRBJ2-3
TGTGCCTTGGAATTCGGCTGGGGTGGGGAGACCCAGTACTTC	CALEFGWGGETQYF	-	-	TRBV30	TRBJ2-5
TGTGCCAGCAGTGAAGCAGCGGTAGCGGGAGGAGGCTACACCTTC	CASSEAAVAGGGYTF	-	-	TRBV2	TRBJ1-2
TGTGCCAGCAGGTCGGCCCAGGGAGTCTGTACCTTC	CASRSAQGVCTF	once	-	TRBV6-5	TRBJ1-2
TGCGCCAGCAGCAGGGAACAACTTAGCTACAATGAGCAGTTCTTC	CASSREQLSYNEQFF	-	-	TRBV5-1	TRBJ2-1
TGTGCCAGCAGCCTGGGTCGTTCCTACGAGCAGTACTTC	CASSLGRSYEQYF	once	-	TRBV5-4	TRBJ2-7
TGTGCCAGCAGACGACTTGGAGGCAATCAGCCCCAGCATTTT	CASRRLGGNQPQHF	-	-	TRBV6-6	TRBJ1-5
TGCAGCGTTGAAAAGAGGGGGAGCTATGGCTACACCTTC	CSVEKRGSYGYTF	-	-	TRBV29-1	TRBJ1-2
TGTGCCAGCAGTCGTTCGGATAAAAGGGCGCTCTTTGAAGCTTTCTTT	CASSRSDKRALFEAFF	-	-	TRBV7-9	TRBJ1-1
TGTGCCAGCAGCCCTACAGCATCTAACTATGGCTACACCTTC	CASSPTASNYGYTF	-	-	TRBV7-8	TRBJ1-2
TGTGCCTGGAGTGCCGACAGGGGCGCCACCGGGGAGCTGTTTTTT	CAWSADRGATGELFF	few	TRBD1	TRBV30	TRBJ2-2
TGTGCCAGCAGCTCCAAAGGGCTAAGCACAGATACGCAGTATTTT	CASSSKGLSTDTQYF	-	-	TRBV5-6	TRBJ2-3
TGTGCCAGCAGCTTTGGGCAGGCGAATGAAAAACTGTTTTTT	CASSFGQANEKLFF	-	-	TRBV7-8	TRBJ1-4
TGTGCCAGCTCACCACGATCCGGGACAGGCCAAGTCAACAATCAGCCCCAGCATTTT	CASSPRSGTGQVNNQPQHF	-	TRBD1	TRBV18	TRBJ1-5
TGTGCCAGCAGCGTGGCCAGGGGTGACTATGGCTACACCTTC	CASSVARGDYGYTF	-	-	TRBV9	TRBJ1-2
TGTGCCAGCAGCTTAAACCTAGCCAAAAACATTCAGTACTTC	CASSLNLAKNIQYF	-	-	TRBV5-5	TRBJ2-4
TGCGCCAGCATTCGGGACAGCTCTCCTTTT	CASIRDSSPF	-	TRBD1	TRBV10-1	TRBJ1-3
TGTGCCATCGCCGGGACAGGGGGCGTCGGGGATGGCTACACCTTC	CAIAGTGGVGDGYTF	few	TRBD1	TRBV10-3	TRBJ1-2
TGTGCCAGCAGCGTTGGGAAGGCGTCGAGCAATCAGCCCCAGCATTTT	CASSVGKASSNQPQHF	-	-	TRBV21-1	TRBJ1-5
TGCGCCAGCAGCTCGGTCTGGGGCACTGAAGCTTTCTTT	CASSSVWGTEAFF	-	-	TRBV5-1	TRBJ1-1
TGTGCCAGCAGTTTGAGAGGGGGAAGTCAGCCCCAGCATTTT	CASSLRGGSQPQHF	-	-	TRBV27	TRBJ1-5
TGTGCCTGGAGTGTACGAAGTGAGCAGTTCTTC	CAWSVRSEQFF	-	-	TRBV30	TRBJ2-1
TGTGCCAGCAGCCAAGGACAGTTAGTGTACGAGCAGTACTTC	CASSQGQLVYEQYF	-	-	TRBV11-2	TRBJ2-7